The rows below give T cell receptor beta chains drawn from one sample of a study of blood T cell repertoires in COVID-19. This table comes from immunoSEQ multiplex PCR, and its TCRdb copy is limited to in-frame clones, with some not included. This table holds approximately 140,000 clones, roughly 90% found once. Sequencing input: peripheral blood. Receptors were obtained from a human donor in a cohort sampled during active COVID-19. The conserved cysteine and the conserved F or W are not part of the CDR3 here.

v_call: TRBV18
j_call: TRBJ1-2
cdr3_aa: ASSPTGGDYGYT

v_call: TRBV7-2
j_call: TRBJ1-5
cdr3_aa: ASSAQGQGGYQPQH

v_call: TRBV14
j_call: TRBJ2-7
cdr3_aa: ASSPGGSLAARRPYEQY

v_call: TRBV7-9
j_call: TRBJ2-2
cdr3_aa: ASSFDLQGYGGELF

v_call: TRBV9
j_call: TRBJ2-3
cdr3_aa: ASSGGLFQGDTQY

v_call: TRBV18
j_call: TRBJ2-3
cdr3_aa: ASSPPSTDTQY

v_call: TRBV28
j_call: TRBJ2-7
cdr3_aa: ASRDNSYEQY

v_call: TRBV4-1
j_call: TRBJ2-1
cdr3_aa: ASSQDSDSGSHNEQF

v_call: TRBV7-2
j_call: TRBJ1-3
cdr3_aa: ASSSTVSGNTIY

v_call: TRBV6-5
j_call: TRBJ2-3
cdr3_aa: ASSYDPAGAHKT

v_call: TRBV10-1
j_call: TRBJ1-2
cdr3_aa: ASSLHRDRGLSYT

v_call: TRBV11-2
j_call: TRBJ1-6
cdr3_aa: ASSLQGDSSPLH

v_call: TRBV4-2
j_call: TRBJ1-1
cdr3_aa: ASSQNPGANTEAF

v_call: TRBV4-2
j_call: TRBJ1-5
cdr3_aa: ASSQGIGRGTNQPQH

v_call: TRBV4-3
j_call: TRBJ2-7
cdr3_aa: ASSQEGGRAGIPSYEQY

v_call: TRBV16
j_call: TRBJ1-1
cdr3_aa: ASSQAAGSEAF

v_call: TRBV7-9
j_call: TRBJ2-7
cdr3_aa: ASSDIPGDMGEQY

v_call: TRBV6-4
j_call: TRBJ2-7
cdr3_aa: ASSPDGLGEQY

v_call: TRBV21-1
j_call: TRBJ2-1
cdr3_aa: ASSKGTSGNNEQF

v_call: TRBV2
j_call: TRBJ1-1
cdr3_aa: ASSERRQEAF

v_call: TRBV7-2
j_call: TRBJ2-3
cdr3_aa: ASSLALTSGSTDTQY

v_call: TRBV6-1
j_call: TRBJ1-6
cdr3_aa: ASSGDRPVYNSPLH

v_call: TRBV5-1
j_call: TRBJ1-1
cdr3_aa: ASSEQGANTEAF

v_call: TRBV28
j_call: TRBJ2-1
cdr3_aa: ASRAWGLAGVDEQF

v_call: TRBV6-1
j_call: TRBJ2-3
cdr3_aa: ASSEGLAGDGTDTQY

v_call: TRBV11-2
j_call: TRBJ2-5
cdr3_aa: ASSFGGTYQETQY

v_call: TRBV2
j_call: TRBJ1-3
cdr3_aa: ASSAGSSGNTIY

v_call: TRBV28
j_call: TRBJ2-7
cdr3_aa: ASSLQAGRLYEQY

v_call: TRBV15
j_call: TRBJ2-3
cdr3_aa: ATSRGRADTQY

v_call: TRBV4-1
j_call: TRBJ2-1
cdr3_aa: ATSQDTAGGYNEQF

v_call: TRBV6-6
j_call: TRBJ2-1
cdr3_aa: ASSYREFSYNEQF

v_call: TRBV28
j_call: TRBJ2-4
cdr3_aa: ASRLPGLRAKNIQY

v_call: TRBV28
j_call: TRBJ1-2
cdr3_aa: ASSFSGDYGYT

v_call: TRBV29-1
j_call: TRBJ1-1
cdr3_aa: SVLETGTMNTEAF

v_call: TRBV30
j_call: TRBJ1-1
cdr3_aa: AWSTGDLNTEAF

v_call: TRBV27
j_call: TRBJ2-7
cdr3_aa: ASSSSGQGVGEQY

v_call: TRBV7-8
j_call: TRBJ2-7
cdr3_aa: ASSLIIGISSYEQY

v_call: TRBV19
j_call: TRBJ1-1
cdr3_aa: ASSLGQTNTEAF

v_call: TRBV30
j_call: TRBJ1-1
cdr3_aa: AWSMDRSLTMNTEAF

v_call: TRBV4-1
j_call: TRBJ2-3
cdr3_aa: ASSQVAALAGTDTQY

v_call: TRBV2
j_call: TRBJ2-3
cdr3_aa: ASSEAGVAGSITQY